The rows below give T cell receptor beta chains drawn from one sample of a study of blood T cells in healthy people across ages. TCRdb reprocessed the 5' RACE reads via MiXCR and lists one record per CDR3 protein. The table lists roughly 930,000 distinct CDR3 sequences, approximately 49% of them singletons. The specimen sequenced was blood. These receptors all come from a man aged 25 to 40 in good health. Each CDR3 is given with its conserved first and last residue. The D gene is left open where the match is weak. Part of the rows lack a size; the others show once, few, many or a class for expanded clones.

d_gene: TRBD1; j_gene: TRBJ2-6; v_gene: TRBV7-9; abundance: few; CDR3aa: CASSHTDRAGANVLTF; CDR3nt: TGTGCCAGCAGCCATACTGACAGGGCTGGGGCCAACGTCCTGACTTTC
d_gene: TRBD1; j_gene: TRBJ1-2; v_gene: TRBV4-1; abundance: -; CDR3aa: CASSQTPGGDYGYTF; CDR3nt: TGCGCCAGCAGCCAGACTCCAGGGGGCGACTATGGCTACACCTTC
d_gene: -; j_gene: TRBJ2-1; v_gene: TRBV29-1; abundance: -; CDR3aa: CSPRVGHDEQFF; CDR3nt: TGCAGCCCGCGGGTGGGGCACGATGAGCAGTTCTTC
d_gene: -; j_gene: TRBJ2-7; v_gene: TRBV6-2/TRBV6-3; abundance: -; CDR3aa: CASRWTVLSYNEQYF; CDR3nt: TGTGCCAGCAGGTGGACAGTTCTCTCCTACAATGAGCAGTACTTC
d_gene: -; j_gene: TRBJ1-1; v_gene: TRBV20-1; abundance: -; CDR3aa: CSARRQNTEAFF; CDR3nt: TGCAGTGCTAGACGGCAGAACACTGAAGCTTTCTTT
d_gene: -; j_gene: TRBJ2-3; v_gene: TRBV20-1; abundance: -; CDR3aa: CSADPRDTHRTDTQYF; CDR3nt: TGCAGTGCTGACCCCCGGGACACCCATCGCACAGATACGCAGTATTTT
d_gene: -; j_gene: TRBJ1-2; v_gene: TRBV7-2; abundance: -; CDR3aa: CASSAGRLDYGYTF; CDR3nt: TGTGCCAGCAGCGCGGGGCGGCTGGACTATGGCTACACCTTC
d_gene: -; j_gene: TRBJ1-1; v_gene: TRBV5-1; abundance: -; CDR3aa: CASSHGTGNAEAFF; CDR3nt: TGCGCCAGCAGCCACGGGACGGGGAACGCTGAAGCTTTCTTT
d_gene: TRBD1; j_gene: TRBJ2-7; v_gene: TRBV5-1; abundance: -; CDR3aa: CASSLTGTETYEQYF; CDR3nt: TGCGCCAGCAGCTTGACCGGGACAGAAACTTACGAGCAGTACTTC
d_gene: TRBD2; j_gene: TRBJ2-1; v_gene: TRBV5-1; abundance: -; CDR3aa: CASSLDTSGQETQFF; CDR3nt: TGCGCCAGCAGCTTGGATACTAGCGGCCAAGAGACCCAGTTCTTC
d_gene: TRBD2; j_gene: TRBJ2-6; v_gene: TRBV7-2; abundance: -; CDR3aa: CASSRLAGGLGANVLTF; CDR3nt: TGTGCCAGCAGCCGACTAGCGGGGGGGCTTGGGGCCAACGTCCTGACTTTC
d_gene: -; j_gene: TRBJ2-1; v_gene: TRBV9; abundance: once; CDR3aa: CASSVETNSYNEQFF; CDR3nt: TGTGCCAGCAGCGTAGAGACTAATAGCTACAATGAGCAGTTCTTC
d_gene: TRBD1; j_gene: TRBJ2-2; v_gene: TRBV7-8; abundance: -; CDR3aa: CASSHRGANTGELFF; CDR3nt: TGTGCCAGCAGCCACAGGGGAGCTAACACCGGGGAGCTGTTTTTT
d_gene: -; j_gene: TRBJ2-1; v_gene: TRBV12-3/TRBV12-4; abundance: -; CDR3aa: CASRAGPPYNEQFF; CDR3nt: TGTGCCAGCAGGGCCGGCCCCCCCTACAATGAGCAGTTCTTC
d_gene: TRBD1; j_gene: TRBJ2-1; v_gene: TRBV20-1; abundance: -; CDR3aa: CSAPGTADNEQFF; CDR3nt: TGCAGTGCTCCCGGGACAGCCGACAATGAGCAGTTCTTC
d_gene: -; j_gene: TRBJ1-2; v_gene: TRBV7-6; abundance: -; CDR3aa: CASSPGGQSNYGYTF; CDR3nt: TGTGCCAGCAGCCCCGGCGGACAGTCAAACTATGGCTACACCTTC
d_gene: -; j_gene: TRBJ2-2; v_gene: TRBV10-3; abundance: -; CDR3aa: CAISESRDGELFF; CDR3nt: TGTGCCATCAGTGAGTCGAGGGACGGGGAGCTGTTTTTT
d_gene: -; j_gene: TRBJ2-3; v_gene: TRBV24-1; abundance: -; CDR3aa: CATSDLTDTDTQYF; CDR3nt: TGTGCCACCAGTGATTTAACCGACACAGATACGCAGTATTTT
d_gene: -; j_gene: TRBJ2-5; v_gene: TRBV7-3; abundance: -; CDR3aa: CASSLTGKQQYF; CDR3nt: TGTGCCAGCAGCTTAACAGGGAAGCAGCAGTACTTC
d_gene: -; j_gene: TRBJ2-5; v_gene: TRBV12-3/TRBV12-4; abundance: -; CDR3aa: CASSLTRTTQETQYF; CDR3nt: TGTGCCAGCAGTTTAACACGGACAACCCAAGAGACCCAGTACTTC
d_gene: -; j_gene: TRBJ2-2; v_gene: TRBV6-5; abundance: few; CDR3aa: CASSRNRGITGELFF; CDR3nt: TGTGCCAGCAGCCGCAACCGGGGAATCACCGGGGAGCTGTTTTTT
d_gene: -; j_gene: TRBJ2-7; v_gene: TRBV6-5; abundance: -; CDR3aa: CASSYRRGQNEQYF; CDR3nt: TGTGCCAGCAGTTATAGGCGGGGGCAAAATGAGCAGTACTTC